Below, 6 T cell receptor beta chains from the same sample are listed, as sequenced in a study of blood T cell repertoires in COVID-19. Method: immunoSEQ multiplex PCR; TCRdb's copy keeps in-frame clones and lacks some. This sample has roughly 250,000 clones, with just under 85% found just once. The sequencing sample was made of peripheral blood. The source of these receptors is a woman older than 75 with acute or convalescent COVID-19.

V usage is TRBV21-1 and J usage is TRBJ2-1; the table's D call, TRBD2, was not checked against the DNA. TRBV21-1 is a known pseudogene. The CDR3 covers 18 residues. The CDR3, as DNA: TGTGCCAGCAGCAAATTTGGGGCCGAGCGGGGCCCTAACAATGAGCAGTTCTTC. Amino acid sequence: CASSKFGAERGPNNEQFF.

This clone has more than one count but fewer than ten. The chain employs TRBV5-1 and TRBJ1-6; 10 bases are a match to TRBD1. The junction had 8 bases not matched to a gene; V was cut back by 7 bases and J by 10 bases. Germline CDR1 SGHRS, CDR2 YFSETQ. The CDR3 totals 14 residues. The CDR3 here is CASSGTGDRSPLHF. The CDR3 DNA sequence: TGCGCCAGCTCTGGGACAGGGGATCGGTCACCCCTCCACTTT.

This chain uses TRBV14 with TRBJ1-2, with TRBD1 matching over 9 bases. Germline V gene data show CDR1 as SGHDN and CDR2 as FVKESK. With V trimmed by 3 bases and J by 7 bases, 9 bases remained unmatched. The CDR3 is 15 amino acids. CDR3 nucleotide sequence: TGTGCCAGCAGCCAGAGTGCAACAGGGGGCCGTGGCTACACCTTC. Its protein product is CASSQSATGGRGYTF. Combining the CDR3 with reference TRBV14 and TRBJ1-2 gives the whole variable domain EAGVTQFPSHSVIEKGQTVTLRCDPISGHDNLYWYRRVMGKEIKFLLHFVKESKQDESGMPNNRFLAERTGGTYSTLKVQPAELEDSGVYFCASSQSATGGRGYTFGSGTRLTVV.

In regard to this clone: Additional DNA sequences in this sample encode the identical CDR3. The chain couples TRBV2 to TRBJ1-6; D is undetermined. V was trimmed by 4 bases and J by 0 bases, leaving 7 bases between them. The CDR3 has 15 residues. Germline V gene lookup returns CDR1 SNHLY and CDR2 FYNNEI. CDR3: CASSVKSSYNSPLHF. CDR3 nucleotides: TGTGCCAGCAGTGTAAAGAGCTCCTATAATTCACCCCTCCACTTT.

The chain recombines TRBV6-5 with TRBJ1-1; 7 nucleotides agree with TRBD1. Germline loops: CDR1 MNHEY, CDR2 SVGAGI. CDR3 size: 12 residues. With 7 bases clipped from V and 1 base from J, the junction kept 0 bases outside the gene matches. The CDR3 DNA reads TGTGCCAGCAACAGGGGGAACACTGAAGCTTTCTTT. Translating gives CASNRGNTEAFF.

Written as DNA, the CDR3 is TGTGCCAGCAGCTTGGATATTGGGGTCGACAGGCCCTGGACTGAAGCTTTCTTT. This encodes CASSLDIGVDRPWTEAFF. The chain couples TRBV5-4 to TRBJ1-1; a weak D match, TRBD1 (6 bases). The CDR3 length is 18 residues. V was clipped by 0 bases and J by 5 bases, with 23 bases between them. The V gene's germline CDR1 is SGHNT and CDR2 YYREEE (reference sequence).